A single sample gave rise to the 12 T cell receptor beta chains below, sequenced in a study of blood T cell repertoires in COVID-19 (dated by TCRdb to the early 2020s). Libraries were made using the immunoSEQ multiplex PCR assay. The immuneACCESS repertoire file appears here via TCRdb, limited to in-frame rearrangements. These files lack a portion of the clones; in checked studies, under half of the deficit traces to unresolved V genes, and the cause of the others is not known. The sample records tens of thousands of clones, roughly nine tenths of which are singletons. 27% of the sample comes from the top ten. Material: peripheral blood. The receptor source for this set is a man between 70 and 80 years old with COVID-19, enrolled during active disease.

The chain carries TRBV7-7 and TRBJ2-7, with TRBD2 matching 11 bases. There are 15 residues in the CDR3. V lost 5 bases, J lost 6 bases, and 9 bases stayed unmatched. CDR1 is SSHAT, CDR2 FNYEAQ, per germline (reference sequence). The CDR3 region has the DNA TGTGCCAGCAGCCCTCTACCGGGACTAGCGGCCGAGCAGTACTTC. Protein: CASSPLPGLAAEQYF.

The V call is TRBV19, the J call TRBJ2-1; 7 bases align to TRBD2. Trimming at V came to 5 bases and at J to 3 bases, leaving 4 bases not matched to a gene. In germline, CDR1 is LNHDA, CDR2 SQIVND (reference sequence). The CDR3 has 14 amino acids. The CDR3 DNA sequence: TGTGCCAGTAGTGTTCCGGGGGGCTACAATGAGCAGTTCTTC. Encoded protein: CASSVPGGYNEQFF.

This chain joins TRBV12-3 or TRBV12-4 and TRBJ2-5; 7 nucleotides match TRBD1. With 6 bases clipped from V and 4 bases from J, the junction kept 2 bases outside the gene matches. The CDR3 covers 12 residues. The CDR3 protein is CASSWTGETQYF. In DNA form, the CDR3 reads TGTGCCAGCAGCTGGACAGGAGAGACCCAGTACTTC.

This clone turned up a few times. The rearrangement joins TRBV11-2 to TRBJ2-7; 9 bases match TRBD1. Germline assignment: CDR1 SGHAT and CDR2 FQNNGV. This CDR3 comprises 14 residues. Trimming at V came to 6 bases and at J to 0 bases, leaving 3 bases not matched to a gene. CDR3 amino acids: CASRPGQGSYEQYF. CDR3 nucleotides: TGTGCCAGCAGGCCGGGACAGGGCTCCTACGAGCAGTACTTC.

This clone showed up just once. V is TRBV19 and J is TRBJ1-3, with D unresolved. The CDR3 spans 15 residues. Germline CDR1 and CDR2: LNHDA and SQIVND (reference sequence). Trimming took 3 bases from V and 0 from J, leaving 9 bases between them. DNA for the CDR3: TGTGCCAGTAGTATTAGGAGTTTCTCTGGAAACACCATATATTTT. It encodes CASSIRSFSGNTIYF.

V is TRBV5-6 and J is TRBJ2-7, with D tentatively TRBD1 (6 bases). The CDR3 is 12 residues long. Trimming cost V 1 base and J 7 bases, with 9 bases left between them. Germline loops: CDR1 SGHDT, CDR2 YYEEEE. The CDR3 DNA reads TGTGCCAGCAGCTTGACAGGGCGAGAGCAGTACTTC. Translated, it gives CASSLTGREQYF.

V usage is TRBV2 and J usage is TRBJ2-2; 11 nucleotides agree with TRBD2. The CDR3 is 19 residues long. With V trimmed by 3 bases and J by 0 bases, 9 bases remained unmatched. Germline V gene sequence: CDR1 SNHLY, CDR2 FYNNEI. This chain's CDR3 is CASSDLAGGTWSNTGELFF. CDR3 nucleotides: TGTGCCAGCAGTGACCTAGCGGGGGGAACCTGGTCGAACACCGGGGAGCTGTTTTTT.

Written as DNA, the CDR3 is TGTGCCAGCACCTCGACTAGCGGAACGCAGTATTTT. Protein product: CASTSTSGTQYF. V and J are TRBV3-1 (or the pseudogene TRBV3-2) and TRBJ2-3; TRBD2 matches 9 bases. Germline CDR1 is LGHDT and CDR2 is YNNKEL (reference sequence). V was pared by 7 bases and J by 9 bases, with 5 bases of the junction left unmatched. This CDR3 region has 12 residues.

This sequence joins TRBV5-1 and TRBJ1-2; 8 bases agree with TRBD1. The CDR3 runs 16 residues. Trimming took 0 bases from V and 2 from J; bases not matched to a gene: 6. The germline gives CDR1 SGHRS, CDR2 YFSETQ. Here the CDR3 DNA reads TGCGCCAGCAGCTTGGGTTGGGGACAGGAGAACTATGGCTACACCTTC. Residues: CASSLGWGQENYGYTF. Full variable domain (remainder filled in from reference TRBV5-1 and TRBJ1-2): KAGVTQTPRYLIKTRGQQVTLSCSPISGHRSVSWYQQTPGQGLQFLFEYFSETQRNKGNFPGRFSGRQFSNSRSEMNVSTLELGDSALYLCASSLGWGQENYGYTFGSGTRLTVV.

This clone was recorded only once. This chain connects TRBV6-1 to TRBJ2-7, with unresolved D. Germline CDR1 reads MNHNS; CDR2 reads SASEGT. Deletions cut 1 base from V and 6 bases from J, with 13 bases between. The CDR3 runs 14 residues. The CDR3 DNA is TGTGCCAGCAGTGAAGGGGCTGTTCTTAGCGAGCAGTACTTC. Its translation: CASSEGAVLSEQYF.

This sequence joins TRBV10-1 and TRBJ1-2, with D unresolved. The length of the CDR3 is 18 residues. V was cut by 2 bases and J by 3 bases, with 22 bases left in between. Germline lookup yields CDR1 WNHNN and CDR2 SYGVQD (reference sequence). The CDR3 bases are TGCGCCAGCAGTGAGCCCTATAGTAAGGCCGCCGGGGACTATGGCTACACCTTC. Encoded protein: CASSEPYSKAAGDYGYTF.

This clone appeared a few times. The genes are TRBV12-3 or TRBV12-4 and TRBJ1-5, with D possibly being TRBD1 (6 bases). V dropped 5 bases and J dropped 4 bases, with 9 bases sitting between them. CDR3 length equals 13 residues. The chain's CDR3 is CASSRTVNQPQHF. The CDR3 DNA is TGTGCCAGCAGTCGGACAGTAAATCAGCCCCAGCATTTT.